This TCR beta chain derives from a study of T cell responses to AZD1222 COVID-19 vaccine. On this clone itself: Its antigen remains unidentified.

Trimming removed 5 bases at V and 7 bases at J, with 11 bases between. The CDR3 extends over 13 amino acids. The germline CDR1 and CDR2 sequences are MNHEY and SVGAGI. Measured with immunoSEQ multiplex PCR; TCRdb has only the in-frame clones, and not every one. Of around 120,000 clones listed, approximately 85% are singletons. Points from the study as a whole: Repertoire sampling was restricted to post-peak T cell response timepoints. White British donors predominated, females outnumbered males, and clonal diversity was possibly underestimated.

The V call is TRBV6-5, the J call TRBJ1-4; D is possibly TRBD1 (6 bases). Source: peripheral blood, taken on day 0 of MenACWY control vaccination. The TCR was taken from an adult in good health. CDR3 bases: TGTGCCAGCAGTAACGGGGGGCGTGAAAAACTGTTTTTT. Translated: CASSNGGREKLFF.